This T cell receptor (beta chain) was captured in a study of beta chain features in type 1 diabetes. CDR1 is MNHEY, CDR2 SVGAGI, per germline. V was cut by 5 bases and J by 5 bases, with 15 bases left in between. CDR3 length equals 14 residues. CD4+ cells of the naive, central memory, regulatory and stem cell-like memory types were sorted via CD45RO/CCR7/CD25/CD127/CD95/CD27. Populations obtained by sorting all exceeded 95% purity. This clone came up a few times. Expressed TCRB transcripts were sequenced because the isolated RNA had all been reverse transcribed beforehand. The data were produced by immunoSEQ multiplex PCR, yet TCRdb's version contains in-frame clones alone and is incomplete. The sample includes 200,000 to 250,000 clones, roughly 14% of them seen just once.

J is TRBJ1-2 and V is TRBV6-5, with a weak D call TRBD1 (5 bases). The clonotype originates from a woman aged 40-49 years in good health. Specimen: naive CD4+ T cells from blood. CDR3 DNA: TGTGCCAGCAGTGAAATAGGGGATAGTTATGGCTACACCTTC. Amino acids: CASSEIGDSYGYTF.